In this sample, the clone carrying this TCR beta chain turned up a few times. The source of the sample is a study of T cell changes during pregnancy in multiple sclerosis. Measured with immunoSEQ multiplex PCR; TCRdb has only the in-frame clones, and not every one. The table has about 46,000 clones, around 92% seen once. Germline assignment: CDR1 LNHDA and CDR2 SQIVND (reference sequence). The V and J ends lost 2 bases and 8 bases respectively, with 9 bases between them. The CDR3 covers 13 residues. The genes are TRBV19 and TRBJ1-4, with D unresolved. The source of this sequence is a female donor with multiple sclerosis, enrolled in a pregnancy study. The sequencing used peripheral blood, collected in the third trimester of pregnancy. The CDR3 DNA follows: TGTGCCAGTAGTATAACCGGGTTAGAAAAACTGTTTTTT. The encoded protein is CASSITGLEKLFF.